These 18 T cell receptor beta chains came from one sample sequenced in a study of T cell clonotyping in hematopoietic cell transplantation (dated by TCRdb to about 2021). The library was built by means of the immunoSEQ multiplex PCR assay. Held by TCRdb, this immuneACCESS table contains in-frame sequences only and omits some clones. Under half of the omission traces to an unresolved V gene where checked; the cause of the rest is unknown. The sample table shows more than 65,000 clones, and around 94% are seen once. The ten biggest clones cover 1.5% to 2% of the sample. The sample comprised peripheral blood mononuclear cells. The receptors were gathered from a man over 45 in good health. Some clones in this sample may be carry-over from other donors' samples.

This rearrangement joins TRBV11-2 to TRBJ2-5, with TRBD2 as a possible D gene (5 bases). Per the germline V gene, CDR1 is SGHAT and CDR2 is FQNNGV. This CDR3 has 15 amino acids. Trimming left V 2 bases short and J 4 bases short, with 14 bases between. The chain's CDR3 is CASSLWRRRAETQYF. In DNA form, the CDR3 reads TGTGCCAGCAGCTTATGGAGGAGGCGGGCAGAGACCCAGTACTTC.

The rearrangement links TRBV30 to TRBJ1-5; 7 nucleotides match TRBD1. V lost 2 bases, J lost 4 bases, and 5 bases stayed unmatched. Germline-derived CDR1 and CDR2 are GTSNPN and SVGIG (reference sequence). The CDR3 runs 14 residues. CDR3 sequence: CAWSKQGRNQPQHF. The CDR3 nucleotides are TGTGCCTGGAGTAAACAGGGGAGGAATCAGCCCCAGCATTTT.

V gene TRBV2 combines with J gene TRBJ2-3; D is undetermined. The germline V and J ends were trimmed by 7 bases and 5 bases, with 16 bases remaining between them. The CDR3 is 14 residues long. Germline V gives CDR1 SNHLY, CDR2 FYNNEI. The CDR3 protein is CASTPEGSLDTQYF. As DNA, the CDR3 is TGTGCCAGCACCCCCGAAGGATCTTTAGATACGCAGTATTTT.

The V and J genes are TRBV5-4 and TRBJ1-6; weak D call: TRBD1 (5 bases). The CDR3 is 15 amino acids. Trimming removed 7 bases from V and 7 bases from J, with 18 bases in between. CDR1 is SGHNT, CDR2 YYREEE, per germline (reference sequence). This chain's CDR3 is CASPSWWGGNSPLHF. CDR3 nucleotides: TGTGCCAGCCCTTCGTGGTGGGGCGGGAATTCACCCCTCCACTTT.

CDR3 bases: TGTGCCAGCAGCAGTAGACAGTTCACTCGCACAGATACGCAGTATTTT. Its protein product is CASSSRQFTRTDTQYF. The J gene is TRBJ2-3, the V gene TRBV4-2; possible D gene TRBD1, 5 bases. V lost 5 bases to trimming and J lost 1 base, with 16 bases between them. The V gene's germline CDR1 is LGHNA and CDR2 YNFKEQ. This CDR3 is built from 16 residues.

This sequence joins TRBV11-2 and TRBJ2-7, with D perhaps being TRBD1 or TRBD2 (5 bases each). Germline V gene sequence: CDR1 SGHAT, CDR2 FQNNGV. V lost 6 bases and J lost 0, with 15 bases in between. The CDR3 has 15 amino acids. The CDR3 sequence is CASRPPGRSSYEQYF. For the CDR3, the DNA is TGTGCCAGCAGACCCCCGGGACGGAGCTCCTACGAGCAGTACTTC.

A single count supports this clone. DNA of the CDR3: TGCGCCAGCAGCTTGGTACTGGGAACTGAAGCTTTCTTT. It codes for CASSLVLGTEAFF. V is TRBV5-1 and J is TRBJ1-1, with D hard to call. Per the germline V gene, CDR1 is SGHRS and CDR2 is YFSETQ. V was cut by 0 bases and J by 5 bases, with 8 bases left in between. This CDR3 spans 13 amino acids.

The J gene is TRBJ2-7, the V gene TRBV7-9; TRBD1 agrees at 8 bases. In germline, CDR1 is SEHNR, CDR2 FQNEAQ (reference sequence). V shed 2 bases and J 7 bases; nucleotides not matched to a gene: 4. This CDR3 region has 13 residues. CDR3 sequence: CASSLTYRGEQYF. CDR3 in DNA: TGTGCCAGCAGCTTAACTTACAGGGGGGAGCAGTACTTC.

This clone was found a few times. The chain combines TRBV14 with TRBJ1-5; D unresolved. This CDR3 has 13 residues. The germline gives CDR1 SGHDN, CDR2 FVKESK. Trimming pared 4 bases from V and 4 bases from J, leaving 8 bases between. The CDR3 DNA is TGTGCCAGCAGCCCCGGGCAGAATCAGCCCCAGCATTTT. It specifies CASSPGQNQPQHF.

The gene calls are TRBV21-1 and TRBJ2-1; the table gives TRBD2 as D, unverified against the DNA. TRBV21-1 is labeled a pseudogene. The length of the CDR3 is 18 residues. The CDR3 nucleotides are TGTGCCAGCAGCAAAGGAGGATGTAGCGGGAGGGCCGGGAATGAGCAGTTCTTC. Residues: CASSKGGCSGRAGNEQFF.

CDR3 nucleotide sequence: TGTGCCAGCAGCTTGGGTAGCGGGAGCACAGATACGCAGTATTTT. This sequence encodes CASSLGSGSTDTQYF. The chain is built from TRBV5-6 and TRBJ2-3, with TRBD2 identical over 7 bases. CDR1 SGHDT and CDR2 YYEEEE come from the germline V gene. After removal of 0 bases from V and 0 bases from J, the junction contained 1 base not matched to a gene. The CDR3 contains 15 residues.

The genes are TRBV9 and TRBJ2-7; the D is unclear. The germline V gene encodes CDR1 SGDLS and CDR2 YYNGEE. This CDR3 is 14 amino acids long. V was cut by 0 bases and J by 3 bases, with 10 bases left in between. CDR3 region: CASSVDGSGYEQYF. Written as DNA, the CDR3 is TGTGCCAGCAGCGTAGATGGAAGTGGCTACGAGCAGTACTTC.

J is TRBJ1-2 and V is TRBV9; 7 bases fit TRBD1. This CDR3 spans 15 amino acids. CDR1 and CDR2 from the germline V gene are SGDLS and YYNGEE. J lost 5 bases, V lost 0 bases, and 7 bases had no gene match. The CDR3 protein is CASSVDQGVGYGYTF. CDR3 in DNA: TGTGCCAGCAGCGTAGATCAGGGGGTGGGTTATGGCTACACCTTC.

The table lists this clone with a count of one. An end of the junction differs from the germline gene, which may be a read error. The chain has TRBV18 and TRBJ2-2, with D uncertain. CDR1 is KGHSH and CDR2 is LQKENI in the germline V gene. This CDR3 has 13 amino acids. The CDR3 sequence: CASSPLNPGELFF. Here the CDR3 DNA reads TGTGCCAGCTCACCTTTGAACCCCGGGGAGCTGTTTTTT.

This sequence joins TRBV30 and TRBJ2-4, with unresolved D. With 0 bases removed from V and 5 bases from J, the gap between germline ends came to 8 bases. Germline-derived CDR1 and CDR2 are GTSNPN and SVGIG (reference sequence). CDR3 length equals 13 residues. The CDR3 loop is CAWSVGIENIQYF. CDR3 bases: TGTGCCTGGAGTGTGGGAATAGAAAACATTCAGTACTTC.

The sample holds a few counts of this clone. The gene calls are TRBV2 and TRBJ2-1, with D perhaps matching TRBD2 (6 bases). Germline V gives CDR1 SNHLY, CDR2 FYNNEI. The CDR3 length is 11 residues. V was trimmed by 1 base and J by 15 bases, leaving 10 bases between them. As DNA, the CDR3 is TGTGCCAGCAGTGAAGGACTAGTTCCGTTCTTC. Protein sequence: CASSEGLVPFF.

This chain links TRBV29-1 with TRBJ2-3; tentatively, D is TRBD2 (6 bases). The ends were cut back, 5 bases at V and 0 bases at J, with 12 bases in the middle. CDR3 length: 14 residues. Germline loops: CDR1 SQVTM, CDR2 ANQGSEA. This CDR3 reads CSVLTSRSTDTQYF. The CDR3 DNA is TGCAGCGTTCTTACTAGCAGAAGCACAGATACGCAGTATTTT.

DNA of the CDR3: TGCAGCGTCAAAGGGGACAGGTCCTCTGGAAACACCATATATTTT. This codes for CSVKGDRSSGNTIYF. The chain couples TRBV29-1 to TRBJ1-3; 8 bases fit TRBD1. The CDR3 covers 15 residues. Germline assignment: CDR1 SQVTM and CDR2 ANQGSEA. With V trimmed by 6 bases and J by 0 bases, 7 bases remained unmatched.